A single sample is the source of the 22 T cell receptor beta chains below, sequenced in a study of blood T cell repertoires in COVID-19. TCRdb keeps only in-frame clones here, not all; method: immunoSEQ multiplex PCR. The table includes some 75,000 clones, more than 85% detected once. Sequenced material: peripheral blood. These receptors all come from a man between 60 and 70 years old with acute or convalescent COVID-19.

The rearrangement links TRBV5-1 to TRBJ1-2; the D gene is possibly TRBD1 (6 bases). Trimming removed 6 bases at V and 5 bases at J, with 23 bases between. Germline V lookup: CDR1 SGHRS, CDR2 YFSETQ. The CDR3 loop spans 16 amino acids. The CDR3 nucleotides are TGCGCCAGCACGCCCTACCCCGGGACATCGCTGTATGGCTACACCTTC. Its protein is CASTPYPGTSLYGYTF.

The chain uses TRBV19 and TRBJ1-5; D is unclear. Germline V gene sequence: CDR1 LNHDA, CDR2 SQIVND (reference sequence). Trimming took 9 bases from V and 1 from J, leaving 13 bases between them. The length of the CDR3 is 14 residues. CDR3 region: CASATLSSNQPQHF. The DNA of the CDR3 is TGTGCCAGCGCGACACTTTCGAGCAATCAGCCCCAGCATTTT.

The CDR3 loop is CASSLLRTYTF. The CDR3 region has the DNA TGTGCCAGCAGCCTTTTGCGGACATACACCTTC. V and J are TRBV2 and TRBJ1-2; a weak D match, TRBD1 (5 bases). Between the trimmed V and J ends, which lost 6 bases and 11 bases, there was a span of 13 bases. The germline gives CDR1 SNHLY, CDR2 FYNNEI. The CDR3 totals 11 residues.

This chain uses TRBV30 with TRBJ2-1, with 8 bases that match TRBD1. Per germline, CDR1 GTSNPN and CDR2 SVGIG (reference sequence). V shed 4 bases and J 8 bases; nucleotides not matched to a gene: 10. CDR3 length: 14 amino acids. CDR3 sequence reads: CAWMDRAIGHEQFF. The DNA of the CDR3 is TGTGCCTGGATGGACAGGGCGATAGGACATGAGCAGTTCTTC.

The chain is built from TRBV29-1 and TRBJ1-5; unclear D gene. V was clipped by 4 bases and J by 0 bases, with 7 bases between them. The V gene's germline CDR1 is SQVTM and CDR2 ANQGSEA. This CDR3 contains 13 residues. The CDR3 loop reads CSVVLNSNQPQHF. In DNA, the CDR3 is TGCAGCGTTGTTTTAAATAGCAATCAGCCCCAGCATTTT. Complete variable domain (other parts from reference TRBV29-1 and TRBJ1-5): SAVISQKPSRDICQRGTSLTIQCQVDSQVTMMFWYRQQPGQSLTLIATANQGSEATYESGFVIDKFPISRPNLTFSTLTVSNMSPEDSSIYLCSVVLNSNQPQHFGDGTRLSIL.

V gene TRBV6-5 combines with J gene TRBJ1-3; 7 positions match TRBD1. CDR1 MNHEY and CDR2 SVGAGI come from the germline V gene. This CDR3 comprises 15 residues. V lost 7 bases, J lost 0 bases, and 6 bases stayed unmatched. Here the CDR3 DNA reads TGTGCCAGCACCTTGGACAGGCTCTCTGGAAACACCATATATTTT. The encoded protein is CASTLDRLSGNTIYF.

The chain joins TRBV5-4 to TRBJ1-3, with D maybe TRBD1 (5 bases). CDR1 SGHNT and CDR2 YYREEE come from the germline V gene (reference sequence). The ends were cut back, 1 base at V and 1 base at J, with 6 bases in the middle. The CDR3 consists of 14 residues. The CDR3 DNA is TGTGCCAGCAGCTTGAGGGGTTCTGGAAACACCATATATTTT. Its translation: CASSLRGSGNTIYF.

The V gene is TRBV19, the J gene TRBJ2-1; 9 nucleotides match TRBD1. The CDR3 length is 16 residues. The J segment lost 8 bases and the V segment lost 2 bases, leaving 10 bases of the junction unmatched. CDR1 and CDR2 (germline): LNHDA, SQIVND (reference sequence). The CDR3 DNA follows: TGTGCCAGTAGTATATTGCCGGGACAGGGTCACCATGAGCAGTTCTTC. Amino acid sequence: CASSILPGQGHHEQFF.

This clone was seen once. The chain carries TRBV12-3 or TRBV12-4 and TRBJ1-2; D perhaps matches TRBD1 (6 bases). The CDR3 is made up of 13 amino acids. Trimming took 7 bases from V and 7 from J, leaving 16 bases between them. The DNA for the CDR3 is TGTGCCAGCACCTTACGACAGGTACCTGGCTACACCTTC. Translated, it gives CASTLRQVPGYTF.

Remarks on this clone: The junction departs from the called germline gene at one end, perhaps through a read error. Other nucleotide sequences in the sample specify the same CDR3. The chain is built from TRBV5-1 and TRBJ2-3; TRBD2 matches at 9 bases. The CDR3 loop spans 15 amino acids. CDR1 SGHRS and CDR2 YFSETQ come from the germline V gene. The CDR3 DNA is TGCGCCAGCAGCAGACTAGCGGTGAGCACGGATACGCAGTATTTT. Translation: CASSRLAVSTDTQYF.

This chain uses TRBV5-1 with TRBJ2-5; 7 nucleotides align to TRBD1. This CDR3 is built from 15 residues. Looked up from germline, CDR1 is SGHRS and CDR2 is YFSETQ. With 0 bases clipped from V and 5 bases from J, the junction kept 7 bases outside the gene matches. CDR3 coding DNA: TGCGCCAGCAGCTTGGTTACAGGGGCGCGGGAGACCCAGTACTTC. Protein: CASSLVTGARETQYF. The whole variable domain, filled in from reference TRBV5-1 and TRBJ2-5, reads KAGVTQTPRYLIKTRGQQVTLSCSPISGHRSVSWYQQTPGQGLQFLFEYFSETQRNKGNFPGRFSGRQFSNSRSEMNVSTLELGDSALYLCASSLVTGARETQYFGPGTRLLVL.

The rearrangement links TRBV24-1 to TRBJ2-7; TRBD1 aligns across 8 bases. The J segment lost 0 bases and the V segment lost 5 bases, leaving 17 bases of the junction unmatched. The CDR3 sequence is 19 residues long. CDR1 is KGHDR, CDR2 SFDVKD, per germline. The chain's CDR3 is CATSGQDRDSSKSSYEQYF. The CDR3 coding sequence is TGTGCCACCAGTGGTCAGGACAGGGACAGTTCAAAAAGCTCCTACGAGCAGTACTTC.

The chain carries TRBV5-6 and TRBJ2-3; 16 bases line up with TRBD2. The CDR3 has 17 amino acids. Trimming cost V 4 bases and J 0 bases; bases outside gene matches: 2. Per the germline V gene, CDR1 is SGHDT and CDR2 is YYEEEE. The CDR3 protein is CASSLGLAGGSTDTQYF. The DNA for the CDR3 is TGTGCCAGCAGCCTGGGACTAGCGGGGGGGAGCACAGATACGCAGTATTTT.

The chain couples TRBV5-1 to TRBJ1-1, with D tentatively TRBD1 (5 bases). This CDR3 spans 13 amino acids. Trimming removed 4 bases from V and 9 bases from J, with 16 bases in between. Per the germline V gene, CDR1 is SGHRS and CDR2 is YFSETQ. DNA of the CDR3: TGCGCCAGCAGCCCCCCTTCGACAGATAAAGCTTTCTTT. Protein: CASSPPSTDKAFF.

This clone was detected only a few times. J is TRBJ1-1 and V is TRBV7-2; 7 bases agree with TRBD1. Germline CDR1 SGHTA, CDR2 FQGNSA. The CDR3 totals 13 residues. Unmatched junction bases numbered 2, after V lost 1 base and J lost 6 bases. This CDR3 is CASSLGRGPEAFF. CDR3 DNA sequence: TGTGCCAGCAGCTTAGGAAGGGGGCCTGAAGCTTTCTTT.

This chain joins TRBV19 and TRBJ1-5, with 8 bases that match TRBD1. CDR3 size: 12 residues. V gave up 10 bases and J gave up 4 bases; unmatched junction bases: 3. Germline-derived CDR1 and CDR2 are LNHDA and SQIVND (reference sequence). This CDR3 reads CATRQGNQPQHF. Here the CDR3 DNA reads TGTGCCACAAGACAGGGGAATCAGCCCCAGCATTTT.

CDR3 sequence (DNA): TGCGCCAGCAGCAAAGACAGGGGGCGCGAAAAACTGTTTTTT. This encodes CASSKDRGREKLFF. This chain uses TRBV5-1 with TRBJ1-4; 10 nucleotides align to TRBD1. The V segment lost 4 bases and the J segment 8 bases; nucleotides outside the gene matches: 5. In germline, CDR1 is SGHRS, CDR2 YFSETQ. The CDR3 has 14 residues.

The V call is TRBV28, the J call TRBJ2-3, with TRBD2 as a possible D gene (6 bases). The length of the CDR3 is 16 residues. Germline V gene sequence: CDR1 MDHEN, CDR2 SYDVKM. Trimming took off 5 bases at V and 1 base at J, with 16 bases between the two ends. This CDR3 reads CASSGQGGAGTDTQYF. CDR3 in DNA: TGTGCCAGCAGTGGTCAAGGAGGGGCGGGCACAGATACGCAGTATTTT. The full variable domain, with the rest looked up from reference TRBV28 and TRBJ2-3, is DVKVTQSSRYLVKRTGEKVFLECVQDMDHENMFWYRQDPGLGLRLIYFSYDVKMKEKGDIPEGYSVSREKKERFSLILESASTNQTSMYLCASSGQGGAGTDTQYFGPGTRLTVL.

This chain connects TRBV5-6 to TRBJ1-2; 9 bases line up with TRBD1. V trimming: 3 bases; J trimming: 8 bases; junction bases outside the gene matches: 8. The CDR3 is 14 residues long. CDR1 and CDR2 (germline): SGHDT, YYEEEE. This CDR3 is CASSWRGQGTGYTF. DNA for the CDR3: TGTGCCAGCAGCTGGCGAGGACAGGGGACAGGCTACACCTTC.

The CDR3 loop is CASKPGQGLDEQFF. DNA of the CDR3: TGTGCCAGCAAACCGGGACAGGGGCTCGATGAGCAGTTCTTC. V and J are TRBV7-9 and TRBJ2-1; 10 bases align to TRBD1. This CDR3 is built from 14 residues. J was trimmed by 8 bases and V by 7 bases; bases with no gene match: 8. Germline CDR1 SEHNR, CDR2 FQNEAQ (reference sequence). Full variable domain (outside the CDR3, taken from reference TRBV7-9 and TRBJ2-1): DTGVSQNPRHKITKRGQNVTFRCDPISEHNRLYWYRQTLGQGPEFLTYFQNEAQLEKSRLLSDRFSAERPKGSFSTLEIQRTEQGDSAMYLCASKPGQGLDEQFFGPGTRLTVL.

The chain employs TRBV6-2 or TRBV6-3 and TRBJ2-2; D is unresolved. Per germline, CDR1 MNHEY and CDR2 SVGEGT. Trimming left V 5 bases short and J 1 base short, with 8 bases between. This CDR3 spans 14 amino acids. The CDR3 DNA reads TGTGCCAGCAGTACTTCCAAGAACACCGGGGAGCTGTTTTTT. Residues: CASSTSKNTGELFF.

This chain joins TRBV7-8 and TRBJ2-1; 7 nucleotides align to TRBD1. Trimming removed 0 bases from V and 7 bases from J; junction bases left unmatched: 6. The CDR3 extends over 15 amino acids. Germline-derived CDR1 and CDR2 are SGHVS and FQNEAQ. The CDR3 here is CASSLATKQGNEQFF. CDR3 coding DNA: TGTGCCAGCAGCTTAGCGACGAAACAGGGGAATGAGCAGTTCTTC.